This T cell receptor beta chain was documented in a study of shared clonotypes between healthy human individuals. Sequenced by immunoSEQ multiplex PCR; TCRdb stores in-frame clones only, minus some. Of some 240,000 clones detected, about 65% appear once; the ten largest clones hold approximately 10%. The source is a young man in good health. The material sequenced was memory CD4+ T cells sorted from blood. Specified subset: CD45RA-negative fraction.

CDR3 residues: CASSEYSSSYEQYF. The CDR3 bases are TGTGCCAGCAGTGAGTACTCGAGCTCCTACGAGCAGTACTTC. The chain links TRBV25-1 to TRBJ2-7; D call uncertain. In germline, CDR1 is MGHDK, CDR2 SYGVNS. The CDR3 spans 14 residues. Trimming left V 3 bases short and J 0 bases short, with 9 bases between.